This TCR beta chain was profiled in a study of early T cells in non-severe SARS-CoV-2 infection. About the research overall: Bulk RNA isolated from unsorted whole blood underwent sequencing; chains were not paired. Findings and caveats of the study: Private and CD4 specificities were missed by VDJdb matching, which favored anti-spike CD8 responses.

For this clonotype: Its antigen remains unknown.

Attachment of unique molecular identifiers to individual cDNA molecules was performed. TCRdb called the 5' RACE reads again in MiXCR, with one record for every CDR3 protein. The sample shows about 28,000 distinct CDR3 sequences, more than 4% of them seen only once. There are 14 residues in the CDR3. V dropped 3 bases and J dropped 1 base, with 12 bases sitting between them. The germline V gene encodes CDR1 DFQATT and CDR2 SNEGSKA (reference sequence). The gene calls are TRBV20-1 and TRBJ1-1; a possible D gene is TRBD1 (6 bases). The specimen sequenced was whole blood. The TCR originated in an adult who was a healthcare worker with PCR-confirmed SARS-CoV-2 infection or an uninfected control (not recorded which). CDR3 bases: TGCAGTGCTAGCCGGACGACAGGGAACACTGAAGCTTTCTTT. Its translation: CSASRTTGNTEAFF.